Below, one T cell receptor beta chain is given with its context. Its target is unknown. These data belong to a study of CD4 T cells in relation to SARS-CoV-2 and coronaviruses. Study summary: ViraFEST: roughly ten-day antigen culture of PBMCs, then TCR beta CDR3 sequencing.

The table came from immunoSEQ multiplex PCR; TCRdb's copy has only in-frame clones and leaves some out. The table includes roughly 45,000 clones, around 79% detected once. The CDR3 sequence is 16 residues long. Germline lookup yields CDR1 SGHTA and CDR2 FQGNSA. V was trimmed by 2 bases and J by 7 bases, leaving 18 bases between them. The sequenced sample consisted of naive CD4+ T cells from PBMCs, cultured in vitro. Subset: naive CD4+ T cells isolated by negative enrichment. The chain is built from TRBV7-2 and TRBJ2-1; D possibly corresponds to TRBD2 (5 bases). This receptor was identified in an adult with COVID-19. DNA for the CDR3: TGTGCCAGCAGCTTAAACGGACTTAAAGCGCAAAATGAGCAGTTCTTC. Its protein is CASSLNGLKAQNEQFF.